Listed below are T cell receptor beta chains from one sample, sequenced in a study of cytomegalovirus exposure and HLA in healthy donors. Clones were sequenced by immunoSEQ multiplex PCR, and TCRdb holds only the in-frame ones, with some missing. The repertoire consists of approximately 140,000 clones, with around 80% occurring once and the leading ten covering 3.2%. Sequenced sample: PBMCs. All receptors come from a man between 18 and 29 years old in good health and CMV-seropositive. The conserved cysteine and the conserved F or W are not part of the CDR3 here. The order of the fields is clone size, V gene, J gene, CDR3 protein. Expanded clones get a size class; other rows say once, few or many, or leave the size out.

NA	TRBV27	TRBJ2-5	ASSPLETPGRETQY
NA	TRBV29-1	TRBJ1-5	SVVSGVSNQPQH
NA	TRBV27	TRBJ2-1	ASSFISSSGSSYNEQF
NA	TRBV2	TRBJ1-1	ASCDRGPRTEAF
few	TRBV13	TRBJ2-1	ASSPALAGVNEQF
NA	TRBV28	TRBJ1-5	ASSLWGLGKGGQPQH
once	TRBV11-3	TRBJ2-7	ASSSGQADEQY
NA	TRBV19	TRBJ2-7	ASSIRDRGPYEQY
NA	TRBV5-1	TRBJ2-1	ASSELLATDNEQF
NA	TRBV19	TRBJ1-2	ASSMLDSMDYGYT
NA	TRBV5-4	TRBJ1-1	ASSSALAQGPEAF
NA	TRBV21-1	TRBJ2-3	ASSKLRGIGTDTQY
NA	TRBV7-9	TRBJ2-7	ASSYPGQGFPGQY
few	TRBV6-4	TRBJ2-1	ASSTIGTVNEQF
NA	TRBV2	TRBJ1-4	ASSGGQRYNEKLF
NA	TRBV29-1	TRBJ2-7	SVPGTSGLYEQY
NA	TRBV28	TRBJ2-7	ASGRDSYEQY
NA	TRBV21-1	TRBJ2-1	ASSNGLAVLDEQF
NA	TRBV5-1	TRBJ2-7	ASMRSGNDEQY
NA	TRBV5-1	TRBJ1-2	ASSLVQGALLNGYT
NA	TRBV5-6	TRBJ1-1	ASSLVRSNTEAF
NA	TRBV19	TRBJ1-1	ASSINPGVRNTEAF
NA	TRBV6-5	TRBJ1-1	ASSSDRGRIPEAF
NA	TRBV19	TRBJ1-1	ASSIGTGGGWNTEAF
NA	TRBV6-6	TRBJ1-5	ASSLTGDRNQPQH
NA	TRBV19	TRBJ1-5	ASTLGSQPQH
NA	TRBV6-5	TRBJ2-5	ASSYSAGARFETQY
NA	TRBV28	TRBJ1-2	ASSSTERDGYT
NA	TRBV5-1	TRBJ2-5	ASSLASRIVETQY
NA	TRBV27	TRBJ2-5	ASSARGPRETQY
NA	TRBV11-3	TRBJ2-3	ASSLGGSTDTQY
NA	TRBV19	TRBJ2-1	ASRLGVYNEQF
NA	TRBV7-6	TRBJ1-5	ASSLDRVQPQH
NA	TRBV7-3	TRBJ2-1	ASSLDSGSYNEQF
NA	TRBV28	TRBJ2-2	ASRQGKSTGELF
once	TRBV6-5	TRBJ2-1	ASSYIADNEQF
once	TRBV6-5	TRBJ2-7	ASSFPGDYRSYEQY
NA	TRBV6-1	TRBJ2-7	ASTGGFSSYEQY